A single sample is the source of the 8 T cell receptor beta chains below, sequenced in a study of cytomegalovirus exposure and HLA in healthy donors (TCRdb year 2017). The method behind the library was the immunoSEQ multiplex PCR assay. For the multiplex PCR, a mixture combining 60 forward primers for TCR Vbeta segments and 13 reverse primers for TCR Jbeta segments was used. TCRdb stores this immuneACCESS table with in-frame sequences only. Part of the clones is absent; in the studies checked, under half of the shortfall reflects unresolved V genes, and no reason is known for the rest. This sample comprises over 85,000 clones, 65% to 85% of them detected only once. About 5.5% of the sample lies in the top ten. Sequenced sample: PBMCs. The receptors were sampled from a middle-aged man in good health and CMV-seropositive.

This sequence joins TRBV5-1 and TRBJ2-4; D possibly corresponds to TRBD1 (5 bases). Germline V gene lookup returns CDR1 SGHRS and CDR2 YFSETQ. Trimming took off 0 bases at V and 5 bases at J, with 6 bases between the two ends. The CDR3 runs 13 residues. The CDR3 DNA sequence: TGCGCCAGCAGCTTGGCGACAGAAAACATTCAGTACTTC. This gives the protein CASSLATENIQYF. The full variable domain, rest sourced from reference TRBV5-1 and TRBJ2-4, is KAGVTQTPRYLIKTRGQQVTLSCSPISGHRSVSWYQQTPGQGLQFLFEYFSETQRNKGNFPGRFSGRQFSNSRSEMNVSTLELGDSALYLCASSLATENIQYFGAGTRLSVL.

This clone was picked up one time. The chain combines TRBV29-1 with TRBJ1-1; D unclear. Trimming removed 6 bases from V and 4 bases from J, with 18 bases in between. CDR1 SQVTM and CDR2 ANQGSEA come from the germline V gene. CDR3 length equals 14 residues. As DNA, the CDR3 is TGCAGCGTGGGAAGGGCAGCCCGGGGCACTGAAGCTTTCTTT. It translates to CSVGRAARGTEAFF.

Regarding this clone: At one end, the junction sequence differs from germline, possibly due to a read error. V is TRBV7-7 and J is TRBJ2-1; TRBD2 agrees at 13 bases. The CDR3 is made up of 13 amino acids. Germline V gene sequence: CDR1 SSHAT, CDR2 FNYEAQ (reference sequence). The CDR3: CASSLLAGGPEFF. Written as DNA, the CDR3 is TGTGCTAGCAGCTTACTAGCGGGGGGGCCGGAGTTCTTC.

CDR3 bases: TGTGCCAGCAGTTTGAGGACAGTGACCTACAATGAGCAGTTCTTC. It is translated as CASSLRTVTYNEQFF. The gene calls are TRBV28 and TRBJ2-1; perhaps TRBD1 as D (6 bases). Trimming left V 3 bases short and J 2 bases short, with 11 bases between. Germline V lookup: CDR1 MDHEN, CDR2 SYDVKM. The CDR3 contains 15 residues.

The V call is TRBV7-9, the J call TRBJ2-3; D not resolved. The CDR3 runs 17 residues. CDR1 is SEHNR, CDR2 FQNEAQ, per germline (reference sequence). V dropped 1 base and J dropped 0 bases, with 14 bases sitting between them. The CDR3 is CASSLVFRLPSTDTQYF. The CDR3 DNA reads as TGTGCCAGCAGCTTAGTCTTTAGACTTCCAAGCACAGATACGCAGTATTTT.

V is TRBV14 and J is TRBJ1-6, with D unclear. This CDR3 contains 15 residues. Trimming pared 1 base from V and 7 bases from J, leaving 11 bases between. CDR1 and CDR2 from the germline V gene are SGHDN and FVKESK. The CDR3 bases are TGTGCCAGCAGCCAAGGAATGGGAGCAAATTCACCCCTCCACTTT. Translated, it gives CASSQGMGANSPLHF.

DNA of the CDR3: TGTGCCAGCAGCTTGGCAGGTTTTGAGCAGTTCTTC. This sequence encodes CASSLAGFEQFF. This chain uses TRBV5-6 with TRBJ2-1, with D unresolved. The CDR3 is 12 residues long. V lost 0 bases and J 9 bases, leaving 7 bases between the germline ends. The germline CDR1 and CDR2 sequences are SGHDT and YYEEEE.

This sequence joins TRBV28 and TRBJ2-7, with 10 bases fitting TRBD1. The germline CDR1 and CDR2 sequences are MDHEN and SYDVKM. The V segment lost 6 bases and the J segment 5 bases; nucleotides outside the gene matches: 7. The CDR3 totals 14 residues. In DNA form, the CDR3 reads TGTGCCAGCAGCTCCCCGGGACAGGGGCACGAGCAGTACTTC. Encoded protein: CASSSPGQGHEQYF.